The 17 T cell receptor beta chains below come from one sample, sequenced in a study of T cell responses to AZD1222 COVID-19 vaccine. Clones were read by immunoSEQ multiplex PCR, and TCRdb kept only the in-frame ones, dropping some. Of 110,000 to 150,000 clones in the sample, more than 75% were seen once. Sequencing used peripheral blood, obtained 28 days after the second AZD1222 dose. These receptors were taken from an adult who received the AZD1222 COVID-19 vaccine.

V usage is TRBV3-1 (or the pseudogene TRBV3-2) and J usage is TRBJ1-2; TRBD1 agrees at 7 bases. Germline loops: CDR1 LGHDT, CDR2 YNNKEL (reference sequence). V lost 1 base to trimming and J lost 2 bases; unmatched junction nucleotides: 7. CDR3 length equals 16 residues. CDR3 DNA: TGTGCCAGCAGCCAAGGCCCGACAGGGTCCAACTATGGCTACACCTTC. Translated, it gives CASSQGPTGSNYGYTF.

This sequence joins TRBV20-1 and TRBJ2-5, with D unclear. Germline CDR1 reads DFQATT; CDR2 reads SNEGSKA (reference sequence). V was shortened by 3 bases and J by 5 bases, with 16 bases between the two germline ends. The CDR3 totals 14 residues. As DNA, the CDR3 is TGCAGTGCTAGTGACCCCCTCCTAAGTGAGACCCAGTACTTC. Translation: CSASDPLLSETQYF.

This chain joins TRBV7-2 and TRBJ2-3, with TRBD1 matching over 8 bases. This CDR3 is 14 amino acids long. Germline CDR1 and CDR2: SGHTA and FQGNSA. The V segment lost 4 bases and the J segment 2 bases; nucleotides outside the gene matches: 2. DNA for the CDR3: TGTGCCAGCAGCTCGGGACAGGACACAGATACGCAGTATTTT. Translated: CASSSGQDTDTQYF. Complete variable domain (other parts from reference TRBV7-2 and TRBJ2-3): GAGVSQSPSNKVTEKGKDVELRCDPISGHTALYWYRQSLGQGLEFLIYFQGNSAPDKSGLPSDRFSAERTGGSVSTLTIQRTQQEDSAVYLCASSSGQDTDTQYFGPGTRLTVL.

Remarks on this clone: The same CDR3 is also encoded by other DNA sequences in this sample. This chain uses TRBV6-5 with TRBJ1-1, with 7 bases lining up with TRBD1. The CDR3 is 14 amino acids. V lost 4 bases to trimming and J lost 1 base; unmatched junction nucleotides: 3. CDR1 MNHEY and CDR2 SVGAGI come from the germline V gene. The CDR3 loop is CASSSRTGNTEAFF. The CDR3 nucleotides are TGTGCCAGCAGTTCCCGGACAGGGAACACTGAAGCTTTCTTT.

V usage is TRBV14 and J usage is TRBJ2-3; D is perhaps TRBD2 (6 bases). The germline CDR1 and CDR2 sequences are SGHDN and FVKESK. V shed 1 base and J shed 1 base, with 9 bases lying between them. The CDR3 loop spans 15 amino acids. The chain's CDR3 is CASSQVPSGTDTQYF. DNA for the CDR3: TGTGCCAGCAGCCAAGTTCCTAGCGGCACAGATACGCAGTATTTT.

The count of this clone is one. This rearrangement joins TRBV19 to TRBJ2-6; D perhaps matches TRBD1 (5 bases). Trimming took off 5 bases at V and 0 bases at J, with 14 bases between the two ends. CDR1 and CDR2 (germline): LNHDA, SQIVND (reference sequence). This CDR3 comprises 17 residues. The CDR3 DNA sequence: TGTGCCAGTAGTCGCGAAAATAGGGGCTCTGGGGCCAACGTCCTGACTTTC. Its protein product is CASSRENRGSGANVLTF.

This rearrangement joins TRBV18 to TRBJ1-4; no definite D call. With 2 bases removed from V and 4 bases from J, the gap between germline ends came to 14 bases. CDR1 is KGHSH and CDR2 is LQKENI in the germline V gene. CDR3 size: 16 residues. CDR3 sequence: CASSPMIGSGNEKLFF. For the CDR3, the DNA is TGTGCCAGCTCACCAATGATAGGGAGCGGTAATGAAAAACTGTTTTTT.

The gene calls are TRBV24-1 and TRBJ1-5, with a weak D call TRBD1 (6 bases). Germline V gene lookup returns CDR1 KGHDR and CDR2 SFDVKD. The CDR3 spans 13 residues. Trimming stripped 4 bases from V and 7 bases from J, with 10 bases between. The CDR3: CATSETGSQPQHF. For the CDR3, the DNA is TGTGCCACCAGTGAAACAGGGAGCCAGCCCCAGCATTTT.

Here the CDR3 reads CASRAAAGNTIYF. DNA for the CDR3: TGTGCCAGCAGGGCGGCCGCTGGAAACACCATATATTTT. V is TRBV5-4 and J is TRBJ1-3; no firm D call. The CDR3 totals 13 residues. In germline, CDR1 is SGHNT, CDR2 YYREEE (reference sequence). Trimming shortened V by 5 bases and J by 2 bases, and 8 bases separated the two germline ends.

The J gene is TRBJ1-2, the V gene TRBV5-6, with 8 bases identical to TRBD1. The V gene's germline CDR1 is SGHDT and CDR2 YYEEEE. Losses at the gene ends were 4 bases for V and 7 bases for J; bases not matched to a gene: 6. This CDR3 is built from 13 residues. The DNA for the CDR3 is TGTGCCAGCAGCGTCCAGGGGGCTGGTGGCTACACCTTC. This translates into CASSVQGAGGYTF.

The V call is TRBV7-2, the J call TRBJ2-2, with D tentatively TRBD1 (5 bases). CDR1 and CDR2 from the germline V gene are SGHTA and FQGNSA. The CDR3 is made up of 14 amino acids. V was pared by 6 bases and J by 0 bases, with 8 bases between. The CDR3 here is CASREQANTGELFF. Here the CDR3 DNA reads TGTGCCAGCAGAGAACAGGCGAACACCGGGGAGCTGTTTTTT.

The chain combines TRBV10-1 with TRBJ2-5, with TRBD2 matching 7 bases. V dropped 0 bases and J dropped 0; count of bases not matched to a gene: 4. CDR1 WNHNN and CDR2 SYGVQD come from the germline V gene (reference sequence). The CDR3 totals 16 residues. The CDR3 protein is CASSESVAGDQETQYF. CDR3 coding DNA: TGCGCCAGCAGTGAGTCTGTCGCGGGGGACCAAGAGACCCAGTACTTC.

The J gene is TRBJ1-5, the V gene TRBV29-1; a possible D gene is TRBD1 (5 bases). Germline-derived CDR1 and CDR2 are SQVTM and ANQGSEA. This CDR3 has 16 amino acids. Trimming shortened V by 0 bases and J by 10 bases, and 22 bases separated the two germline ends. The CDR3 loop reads CSVEDSGTGGLSPQHF. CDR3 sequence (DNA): TGCAGCGTTGAAGATTCGGGGACCGGAGGACTGTCCCCCCAGCATTTT.

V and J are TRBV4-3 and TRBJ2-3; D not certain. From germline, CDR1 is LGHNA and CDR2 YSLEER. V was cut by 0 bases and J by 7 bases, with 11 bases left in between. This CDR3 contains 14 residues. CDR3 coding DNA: TGCGCCAGCAGCCAAGAGCTTGGGAAGCATACGCAGTATTTT. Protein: CASSQELGKHTQYF.

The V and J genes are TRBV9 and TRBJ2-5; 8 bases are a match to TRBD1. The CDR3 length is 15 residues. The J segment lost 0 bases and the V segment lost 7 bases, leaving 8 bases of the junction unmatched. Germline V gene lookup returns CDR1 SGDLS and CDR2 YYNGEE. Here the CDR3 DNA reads TGTGCCAGCGTCCCCTGGGACAGGAACCAAGAGACCCAGTACTTC. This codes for CASVPWDRNQETQYF.

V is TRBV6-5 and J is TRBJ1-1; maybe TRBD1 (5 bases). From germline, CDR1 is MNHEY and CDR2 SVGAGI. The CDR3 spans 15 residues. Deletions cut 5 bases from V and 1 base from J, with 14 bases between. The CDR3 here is CASSLNPTANTEAFF. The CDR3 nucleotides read TGTGCCAGCAGTCTCAATCCGACAGCGAACACTGAAGCTTTCTTT.

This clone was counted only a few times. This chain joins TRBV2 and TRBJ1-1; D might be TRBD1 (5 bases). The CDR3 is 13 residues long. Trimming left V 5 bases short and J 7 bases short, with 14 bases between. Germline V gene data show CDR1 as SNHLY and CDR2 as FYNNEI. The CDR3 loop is CASSPVWGREAFF. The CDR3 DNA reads TGTGCCAGCAGTCCCGTATGGGGACGTGAAGCTTTCTTT. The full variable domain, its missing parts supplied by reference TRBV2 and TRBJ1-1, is EPEVTQTPSHQVTQMGQEVILRCVPISNHLYFYWYRQILGQKVEFLVSFYNNEISEKSEIFDDQFSVERPDGSNFTLKIRSTKLEDSAMYFCASSPVWGREAFFGQGTRLTVV.